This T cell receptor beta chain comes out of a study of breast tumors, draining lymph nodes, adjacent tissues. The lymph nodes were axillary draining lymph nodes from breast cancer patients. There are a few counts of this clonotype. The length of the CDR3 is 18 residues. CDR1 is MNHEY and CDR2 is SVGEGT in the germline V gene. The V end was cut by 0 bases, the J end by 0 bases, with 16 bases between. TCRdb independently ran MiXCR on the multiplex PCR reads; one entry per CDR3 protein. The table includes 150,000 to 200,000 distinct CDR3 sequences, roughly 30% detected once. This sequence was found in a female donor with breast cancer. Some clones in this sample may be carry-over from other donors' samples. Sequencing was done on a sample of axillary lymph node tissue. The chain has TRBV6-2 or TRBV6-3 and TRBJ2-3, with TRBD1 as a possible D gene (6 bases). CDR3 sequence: CASSYSKWPGASTDTQYF. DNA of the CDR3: TGTGCCAGCAGTTACTCGAAATGGCCAGGGGCTAGCACAGATACGCAGTATTTT.